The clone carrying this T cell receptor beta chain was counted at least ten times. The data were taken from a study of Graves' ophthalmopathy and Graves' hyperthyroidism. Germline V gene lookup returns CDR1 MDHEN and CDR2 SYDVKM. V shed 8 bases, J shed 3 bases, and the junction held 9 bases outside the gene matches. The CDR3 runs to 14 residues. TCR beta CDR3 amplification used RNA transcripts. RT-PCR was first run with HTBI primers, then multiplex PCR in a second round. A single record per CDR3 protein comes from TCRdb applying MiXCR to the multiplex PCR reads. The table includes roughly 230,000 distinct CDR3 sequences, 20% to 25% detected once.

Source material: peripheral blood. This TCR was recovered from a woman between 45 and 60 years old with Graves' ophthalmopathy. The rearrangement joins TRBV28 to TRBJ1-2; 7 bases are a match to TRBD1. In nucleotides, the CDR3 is TGTGCCAGCGGAATTCGACAGGGTCACTATGGCTACACCTTC. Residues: CASGIRQGHYGYTF.